One and the same sample provided the 12 T cell receptor beta chains below, sequenced in a study of blood T cells in healthy people across ages. A sample-barcoded 5' primer and a J-beta primer mix were used in a second PCR of roughly 6 to 11 cycles. A single record per CDR3 protein comes from TCRdb applying MiXCR to the 5' RACE reads. This table holds 1.5 million to 2 million distinct CDR3 sequences, 35% to 50% found once. Sequencing input: blood. The receptors shown here come from a human donor in good health.

This clonotype came up a few times. The chain employs TRBV7-6 and TRBJ2-7; perhaps TRBD1 as D (5 bases). V was trimmed by 5 bases and J by 5 bases, leaving 19 bases between them. Germline CDR1 SGHVS, CDR2 FNYEAQ. The CDR3 is made up of 15 amino acids. The CDR3 bases are TGTGCCAGCAGCCCAAGGATAGGGGATGGGGACGAGCAGTACTTC. Encoded protein: CASSPRIGDGDEQYF.

The CDR3 DNA sequence: TGTGCCAGCAGCTTTAGCGGGGGGGCGAAAGATACGCAGTATTTT. This encodes CASSFSGGAKDTQYF. This rearrangement joins TRBV7-3 to TRBJ2-3, with 11 positions matching TRBD2. The CDR3 runs to 15 residues. The germline V gene has CDR1 SGHTA and CDR2 FQGTGA. J gave up 5 bases and V 3 bases, and 4 bases lay outside the gene matches.

This clonotype was seen a handful of times. This chain connects TRBV15 to TRBJ1-5; tentatively, D is TRBD1 (5 bases). The CDR3 consists of 14 residues. Trimming cost V 4 bases and J 5 bases, with 12 bases left between them. Germline loops: CDR1 LNHNV, CDR2 YYDKDF (reference sequence). CDR3 protein: CATSTVLQDQPQHF. The CDR3 nucleotides read TGTGCCACCAGCACCGTGCTACAGGATCAGCCCCAGCATTTT.

This clonotype has a handful of counts. The chain links TRBV6-6 to TRBJ2-1; 9 nucleotides agree with TRBD2. The junction had 13 bases not matched to a gene; V was cut back by 6 bases and J by 7 bases. Germline lookup yields CDR1 MNHNY and CDR2 SVGAGI (reference sequence). The CDR3 sequence is 16 residues long. The DNA for the CDR3 is TGTGCCAGCAGCCCCCCCGGGCGGGGGGGCCTAAATGAGCAGTTCTTC. Amino acid sequence: CASSPPGRGGLNEQFF.

DNA of the CDR3: TGCAGTGCTAGTTACAGCACCCTCCACTTT. As protein: CSASYSTLHF. The V gene is TRBV20-1, the J gene TRBJ1-6; D remains unclear. The CDR3 length is 10 residues. Germline values: CDR1 DFQATT, CDR2 SNEGSKA (reference sequence). Trimming shortened V by 3 bases and J by 14 bases, and 8 bases separated the two germline ends.

CDR3 nucleotides: TGCGCCAGCAGCCCCGTAACTAGCGTCATAGGGCAGTACTTC. Translation: CASSPVTSVIGQYF. The chain links TRBV5-1 to TRBJ2-5; 7 bases are shared with TRBD2. Germline V gene data show CDR1 as SGHRS and CDR2 as YFSETQ. The CDR3 loop spans 14 amino acids. V dropped 4 bases and J dropped 11; count of bases not matched to a gene: 14.

In DNA, the CDR3 is TGTGCCAGCCAGTTTGGGCAGAGGAGCTACAATGAGCAGTTCTTC. It codes for CASQFGQRSYNEQFF. The V and J genes are TRBV25-1 and TRBJ2-1; no clear D. Germline V gene sequence: CDR1 MGHDK, CDR2 SYGVNS. The CDR3 length is 15 residues. Trimming stripped 8 bases from V and 3 bases from J, with 17 bases between.

A few counts support this clonotype. The rearrangement joins TRBV7-2 to TRBJ1-2; 7 nucleotides match TRBD1. Germline V gene data show CDR1 as SGHTA and CDR2 as FQGNSA. This CDR3 spans 17 amino acids. V dropped 1 base and J dropped 5; count of bases not matched to a gene: 13. CDR3 loop: CASSLGTDRASLYGYTF. In nucleotides, the CDR3 is TGTGCCAGCAGCTTAGGGACCGACAGGGCGTCTCTGTATGGCTACACCTTC.

This clonotype was seen only a few times. V is TRBV20-1 and J is TRBJ2-5; a possible D gene is TRBD2 (5 bases). Germline CDR1 reads DFQATT; CDR2 reads SNEGSKA (reference sequence). V gave up 3 bases and J gave up 5 bases, with 16 bases separating them. The CDR3 contains 14 residues. The CDR3 spells CSASQGSARETQYF. In nucleotides, the CDR3 is TGCAGTGCTAGTCAAGGGAGCGCCCGGGAGACCCAGTACTTC.

This rearrangement joins TRBV20-1 to TRBJ1-4; D is ambiguous. The germline V and J ends were trimmed by 0 bases and 7 bases, with 18 bases remaining between them. Germline CDR1 is DFQATT and CDR2 is SNEGSKA (reference sequence). The CDR3 is 16 residues long. The DNA of the CDR3 is TGCAGTGCTAGAGATCTTCTTAAAGGGAGTAGTGAAAAACTGTTTTTT. Translation gives CSARDLLKGSSEKLFF.

The V call is TRBV15, the J call TRBJ2-7, with D perhaps matching TRBD1 (6 bases). CDR1 and CDR2 (germline): LNHNV, YYDKDF (reference sequence). The CDR3 is made up of 14 amino acids. Between the trimmed V and J ends, which lost 8 bases and 3 bases, there was a span of 17 bases. In nucleotides, the CDR3 is TGTGCCACCGCCCCCGGGACATCGATCTACGAGCAGTACTTC. This sequence encodes CATAPGTSIYEQYF. Using reference TRBV15 and TRBJ2-7 for the parts outside the CDR3, the full variable domain is DAMVIQNPRYQVTQFGKPVTLSCSQTLNHNVMYWYQQKSSQAPKLLFHYYDKDFNNEADTPDNFQSRRPNTSFCFLDIRSPGLGDTAMYLCATAPGTSIYEQYFGPGTRLTVT.

The chain has TRBV29-1 and TRBJ1-2, with D maybe TRBD1 (5 bases). This CDR3 spans 12 amino acids. V lost 4 bases and J 8 bases, leaving 14 bases between the germline ends. The germline CDR1 and CDR2 sequences are SQVTM and ANQGSEA. The CDR3 is CSVGGEQAGYTF. For the CDR3, the DNA is TGCAGCGTTGGGGGGGAGCAAGCAGGCTACACCTTC. The full variable domain, in which reference TRBV29-1 and TRBJ1-2 provide the parts outside the CDR3, is SAVISQKPSRDICQRGTSLTIQCQVDSQVTMMFWYRQQPGQSLTLIATANQGSEATYESGFVIDKFPISRPNLTFSTLTVSNMSPEDSSIYLCSVGGEQAGYTFGSGTRLTVV.